The text below deals with one TCR beta chain. No cognate antigen has been identified for it. No base quality values were provided; no much bigger clone lies one nucleotide off. Interpreted using the paper, the time point label stands for: cells obtained before transplantation from donor or recipient. CD3+CD4+ and CD3+CD8+ populations were FACS-sorted from unstimulated pre-transplant donor and recipient cells taken from spleen or lymph nodes. The germline V gene (reference sequence) gives CDR1 as DFQATT and CDR2 as SNEGSKA. The junction carries 7 bases between V and J, which are trimmed by 3 bases and 4 bases respectively. The CDR3 runs 11 residues from the cysteine to the phenylalanine. Left in the record is the CDR3 DNA by itself, 33 bases read in frame from the first base. The data are from a study of graft-versus-host responses after intestinal transplantation (dated by TCRdb to 2020 to 2022). Broadly, across the study: Recipients received multivisceral, liver-intestinal, or isolated intestinal transplants. Every recipient was given anti-thymocyte globulin induction, then maintenance tacrolimus and steroids for 3 to 4 years. After intestinal transplantation, graft-versus-host and host-versus-graft alloreactive T cell clones were followed in the graft, circulation and bone marrow using bulk TCR-beta CDR3 sequencing. Alloreactive clones were identified by sequencing pre-transplant mixed lymphocyte reaction products and comparing them with unstimulated pre-transplant donor and recipient T cells. Of the 20 to 25 intestinal transplant recipients enrolled in the cohort, one of whom was a retransplant, a few patients without pretransplant specimens were excluded. A peak of at least 4% donor T cells among recipient peripheral blood mononuclear cells was the definition used for donor T cell macrochimerism. Rather than going through the commercial service, samples from a few later patients were sequenced in-house on an Illumina MiSeq and processed with MiXCR.

The library came from the immunoSEQ multiplex PCR assay. In most patients, genomic DNA was isolated using the Qiagen DNeasy Blood and Tissue Kit and sent frozen to Adaptive Biotechnologies for TCR sequencing. For most patients, high-throughput TCR-beta CDR3 sequencing of genomic DNA was performed by Adaptive Biotechnologies. The study's own analysis went as follows. Adaptive's ImmunoSEQ software supplied the TCR sequencing data for roughly 17 patients, while MiXCR and VDJtools were used to process three other patients. To correct CD4 versus CD8 sorting errors, any sequence found in both subsets at a frequency ratio below 5:1 was removed. CDR3 nucleotide sequences shared between donor and recipient were removed because the origin of such sequences could not be assigned. At least 2-fold expansion over unstimulated cells and a minimum CFSE-low frequency of 0.002% (template counts) or 0.001% (read counts) were required for clones to be classified as alloreactive. Clones were considered mappable if detected in sequenced pre-transplant spleen, lymph node, or MLR CFSE-low populations of the donor or recipient. Cumulative frequency of alloreactive clones was calculated as a percentage of all sequences weighted by copy number. The immuneACCESS repertoire file appears here via TCRdb, limited to in-frame rearrangements. These files lack a portion of the clones; in checked studies, under half of the deficit traces to unresolved V genes, and the cause of the others is not known. From that table come the V and J calls and clone size; the DNA was used to work out D and trimming. The sample table contains more than 65,000 clones; only one count was recorded for less than 95% of them. About 1.3% of the sample comes from the top ten.

Here is what the overall study found, with its caveats: The conclusions were limited by the relatively low number and heterogeneity of the intestinal transplant patients. GvH clones were found in recipient bone marrow, and some of the GvH clones appeared earlier in ileal mucosa or blood, which is consistent with an intestinal mucosal origin. High GvH to HvG T cell clonal ratios were observed in the allografts of patients with donor T cell macrochimerism. Early after transplant, peak levels of circulating GvH clones were found to be associated with declines in HvG clones.

Recombination joined TRBV20-1 with TRBJ2-7; 5 matching bases give a weak D call of TRBD1. Sample: unstimulated CD8+ T cells sorted from spleen or lymph node cells, taken before intestinal transplant. This TCR was recovered from a human donor who received an intestinal transplant. The DNA sequence is TGCAGTGCTAGCTCAGGGTACGAGCAGTACTTC. This sequence encodes CSASSGYEQYF.